The present T cell receptor beta chain was sequenced within a study of response to subunit inactivated influenza vaccine. Study-wide findings and caveats: T cells newly recruited by each seasonal influenza vaccination are few, the authors suggested.

TCRdb called the RT-PCR reads again in MiXCR, with one record for every CDR3 protein. The sample lists 500,000 to 600,000 distinct CDR3 sequences, about 8% occurring once. This clonotype was observed at least ten times. What it recognizes is unknown. The CDR3 spans 16 residues. The trim removed 4 bases at V and 2 bases at J, leaving 9 bases unmatched. Germline V gene lookup returns CDR1 SGHVS and CDR2 FQNEAQ. This receptor was taken from a man between 50 and 75 years old who received an inactivated influenza vaccine. Source: PBMCs from blood, taken less than 25 months after vaccination. The J gene is TRBJ2-7, the V gene TRBV7-8; 9 bases map to TRBD2. Here the CDR3 reads CASSSPGGRAPYEQYF. The CDR3 DNA is TGTGCCAGCAGCTCTCCTGGCGGGAGGGCCCCCTACGAGCAGTACTTC.